The source of this T cell receptor beta chain is a study of chemoradiotherapy in HPV16-positive cancers. The study, taken as a whole, reports: Non-HPV-specific T cells did not expand in tumors during treatment, whereas candidate HPV-specific clones and E7-related motifs did.

Germline V CDR1 and CDR2: ENHRY, SYGVKD. The V gene lost 3 bases and the J gene lost 0 bases, with 6 bases spanning the gap. The CDR3 loop spans 13 amino acids. Assay: immunoSEQ multiplex PCR; the TCRdb copy retains only in-frame clones and omits some. This repertoire shows 20,000 to 25,000 clones, approximately 83% found once; its top ten account for approximately 5%. Comments on this clone: What it recognizes is unknown.

The sample here was blood, taken from a patient who underwent chemoradiotherapy. The gene calls are TRBV10-3 and TRBJ2-7; no definite D call. The source of this sequence is a human donor with HPV-associated anogenital cancer. CDR3 amino acids: CAISDLSSYEQYF. Written as DNA, the CDR3 is TGTGCCATCAGTGATCTTAGCTCCTACGAGCAGTACTTC.